This T cell receptor (beta chain) is drawn from a study of T cell responses to AZD1222 COVID-19 vaccine. Overall study findings and caveats: The donor cohort was predominantly white British with a female majority, and clonal diversity may have been underestimated. Regions 160-218 and 743-854 held dominance among vaccine-associated CD4 TCRs, which spanned spike.

In the case of this clone: Its antigen remains unidentified.

Pooling of second doses given at about 4 or about 12 weeks was done. Assay used: immunoSEQ multiplex PCR; TCRdb lists only in-frame clones, some missing. Of over 150,000 clones listed, around 94% are singletons. The trim removed 2 bases at V and 6 bases at J, leaving 2 bases unmatched. Germline CDR1 MNHEY, CDR2 SMNVEV (reference sequence). This CDR3 is 13 amino acids long. The chain recombines TRBV27 with TRBJ2-3, with 7 bases aligning to TRBD2. Source: peripheral blood, taken 28 days after the second AZD1222 dose. This TCR was sampled from an adult who received the AZD1222 COVID-19 vaccine. The CDR3: CASSLSGVDTQYF. The DNA for the CDR3 is TGTGCCAGCAGTTTAAGCGGGGTGGATACGCAGTATTTT.